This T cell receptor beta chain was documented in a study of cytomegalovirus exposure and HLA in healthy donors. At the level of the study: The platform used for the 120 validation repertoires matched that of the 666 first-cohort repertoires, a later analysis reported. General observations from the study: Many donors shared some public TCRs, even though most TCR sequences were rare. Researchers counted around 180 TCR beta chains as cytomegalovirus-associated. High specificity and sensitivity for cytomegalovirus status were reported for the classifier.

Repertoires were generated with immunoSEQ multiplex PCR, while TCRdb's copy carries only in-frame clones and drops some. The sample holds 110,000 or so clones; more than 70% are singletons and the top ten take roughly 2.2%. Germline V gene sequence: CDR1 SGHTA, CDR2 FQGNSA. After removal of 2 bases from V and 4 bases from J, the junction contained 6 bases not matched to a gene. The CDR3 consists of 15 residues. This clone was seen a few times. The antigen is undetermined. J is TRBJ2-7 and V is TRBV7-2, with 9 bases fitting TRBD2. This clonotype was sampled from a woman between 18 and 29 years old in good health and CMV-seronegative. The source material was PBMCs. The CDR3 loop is CASSLRDSGGYEQYF. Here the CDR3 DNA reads TGTGCCAGCAGCTTAAGGGATAGCGGGGGTTACGAGCAGTACTTC.